Detailed here is one T cell receptor beta chain. Its antigen is not known. This specimen comes from a study of cytomegalovirus exposure and HLA in healthy donors. Findings and caveats of the study: TCR beta sequences numbering over 15,000 were associated with HLA alleles at 0.05 false discovery rate in a later analysis.

Primers included in the PCR were 60 Vbeta and 13 Jbeta primers. Only in-frame clones appear in the TCRdb table, and some are missing; sequencing was by immunoSEQ multiplex PCR. Here the sample table reports roughly 73,000 clones. Germline V CDR1 and CDR2: MDHEN, SYDVKM. The CDR3 consists of 17 residues. Losses at the gene ends were 5 bases for V and 1 base for J; bases not matched to a gene: 8. The J gene is TRBJ2-1, the V gene TRBV28, with 10 nucleotides matching TRBD1. This TCR was recovered from a man aged 50 to 60 in good health and CMV-seropositive. What was sequenced was PBMCs. CDR3 bases: TGTGCCAGCAGTCCAGGGACAGGGGTTAAATCCTACAATGAGCAGTTCTTC. It encodes CASSPGTGVKSYNEQFF. The full variable domain, in which reference TRBV28 and TRBJ2-1 provide the parts outside the CDR3, is DVKVTQSSRYLVKRTGEKVFLECVQDMDHENMFWYRQDPGLGLRLIYFSYDVKMKEKGDIPEGYSVSREKKERFSLILESASTNQTSMYLCASSPGTGVKSYNEQFFGPGTRLTVL.